The 3 T cell receptor beta chains listed next were all sequenced from one sample in a study of regulatory T cells in long-lasting Graves disease. Relying on iRepertoire HTBI primers and Arm-PCR of CDR3 regions, the team built TCR beta libraries. TCRdb re-called the multiplex PCR reads with MiXCR, one entry per CDR3 protein. This sample yields a few hundred thousand distinct CDR3 sequences, of which approximately 13% are seen a single time; under 10% belongs to the top ten. Time point reported: newly diagnosed GD, antithyroid drugs for less than 3 months. RNA from PBMCs was the source of the TCR library. These records were also assigned to another study, of T cells in Graves' hyperthyroidism and ophthalmopathy.

Here the sequenced sample was peripheral blood mononuclear cells (PBMCs), taken at new diagnosis, from a patient treated with antithyroid drugs. These receptor sequences come from a man younger than 45 with Graves disease.

In nucleotides, the CDR3 is TGTGCCAGTAGTGCTATTGGAAACACCATATATTTT. This translates into CASSAIGNTIYF. The chain employs TRBV19 and TRBJ1-3; D unresolved. Trimming shortened V by 5 bases and J by 3 bases, and 5 bases separated the two germline ends. This CDR3 has 12 amino acids. In germline, CDR1 is LNHDA, CDR2 SQIVND (reference sequence).

V usage is TRBV3-1 and J usage is TRBJ2-2, with no clear D. The CDR3 consists of 17 residues. Germline V lookup: CDR1 LGHDT, CDR2 YNNKEL (reference sequence). Trimming stripped 1 base from V and 3 bases from J, with 15 bases between. The CDR3 DNA follows: TGTGCCAGCAGCCAAGTTATCCCTAGAAAAGACACCGGGGAGCTGTTTTTT. Translating gives CASSQVIPRKDTGELFF.

The chain carries TRBV7-2 and TRBJ2-7; 9 nucleotides agree with TRBD2. CDR1 is SGHTA, CDR2 FQGNSA, per germline. CDR3 length: 14 amino acids. Losses at the gene ends were 3 bases for V and 7 bases for J; bases not matched to a gene: 7. The CDR3 here is CASSLGLAVNEQYF. For the CDR3, the DNA is TGTGCCAGCAGCTTGGGACTAGCCGTGAATGAGCAGTACTTC.